This T cell receptor beta chain emerged from a study of shared clonotypes between healthy human individuals. Study-level points and caveats: All-four-donor shared clonotypes had higher generation probabilities than non-shared clonotypes did.

Trimming took off 7 bases at V and 2 bases at J, with 7 bases between the two ends. There are 11 residues in the CDR3. Germline lookup yields CDR1 SQVTM and CDR2 ANQGSEA. A CD45RA-negative memory subset and a CD45RA+ naive subset were separated from the CD4+ cells. Note on this clone: No antigen is known for it.

At the deep level, the assay was run. Only in-frame clones appear in the TCRdb table, and some are missing; sequencing was by immunoSEQ multiplex PCR. Of over 1.5 million clones detected, approximately 98% appear once; the ten largest clones hold 0.45%. The genes are TRBV29-1 and TRBJ2-3; D is undetermined. Sequenced sample: naive CD4+ T cells sorted from blood. The subset here: CD45RA+ positively selected. This receptor was identified in a young man in good health. The CDR3 nucleotides read TGCAGCGCCCGTAACACAGATACGCAGTATTTT. This encodes CSARNTDTQYF.